One sample yielded the 24 T cell receptor beta chains listed below, sequenced in a study of T cell repertoires in cytomegalovirus infection. Via MiXCR, TCRdb re-called the reads, giving one row per CDR3 protein. The data show 5,500 to 6,500 distinct CDR3 sequences, with 50% to 60% seen just once and around 90% held by the top ten. For these receptors, no antigen is known. Sequenced material: PBMCs, sequenced either directly or after in vitro stimulation (not recorded which). The receptor source for this set is a human donor in good health (CMV status not recorded). Some clones in this sample may be carry-over from other donors' samples.

V and J are TRBV6-6 and TRBJ2-5; D remains unclear. The germline V gene has CDR1 MNHNY and CDR2 SVGAGI (reference sequence). V was cut by 8 bases and J by 0 bases, with 4 bases left in between. There are 11 residues in the CDR3. This CDR3 reads CASGDQETQYF. CDR3 DNA sequence: TGTGCCAGCGGGGACCAAGAGACCCAGTACTTC.

This clonotype was observed many times. The chain couples TRBV11-1 to TRBJ2-3; D gene ambiguous. Looked up from germline, CDR1 is SGHAT and CDR2 is FQDESV (reference sequence). This CDR3 is 16 amino acids long. V lost 2 bases and J 3 bases, leaving 15 bases between the germline ends. DNA for the CDR3: TGTGCCAGCAGCTTATCCCCCATTGGGGAAACAGATACGCAGTATTTT. This sequence encodes CASSLSPIGETDTQYF. Supplemented by reference TRBV11-1 and TRBJ2-3, the full variable domain reads EAEVAQSPRYKITEKSQAVAFWCDPISGHATLYWYRQILGQGPELLVQFQDESVVDDSQLPKDRFSAERLKGVDSTLKIQPAELGDSAMYLCASSLSPIGETDTQYFGPGTRLTVL.

The rearrangement links TRBV27 to TRBJ2-7, with a weak D call TRBD1 (6 bases). Trimming left V 1 base short and J 6 bases short, with 10 bases between. CDR3 length equals 13 residues. From germline, CDR1 is MNHEY and CDR2 SMNVEV (reference sequence). CDR3 DNA sequence: TGTGCCAGCAGTTTATTGTGGGGGCTCGAGCAGTACTTC. The encoded protein is CASSLLWGLEQYF.

This clonotype was observed a few times. One end of the junction does not line up with germline, which may come from a read error. The rearrangement uses TRBV7-2 and TRBJ1-2, with 8 bases fitting TRBD1. Germline CDR1 is SGHTA and CDR2 is FQGNSA. The CDR3 consists of 12 residues. The CDR3 loop reads CASSLARGQVLF. The CDR3 nucleotides read TGTGCCAGCAGCTTAGCCAGGGGGCAGGTGCTCTTC. The whole variable domain, filled in from reference TRBV7-2 and TRBJ1-2, reads GAGVSQSPSNKVTEKGKDVELRCDPISGHTALYWYRQSLGQGLEFLIYFQGNSAPDKSGLPSDRFSAERTGGSVSTLTIQRTQQEDSAVYLCASSLARGQVLFGSGTRLTVV.

This clonotype has more than one count but fewer than ten. The chain's CDR3 is CASSFTGQGYTF. In DNA, the CDR3 is TGTGCCAGCAGCTTTACAGGTCAAGGCTACACCTTC. This chain joins TRBV7-8 and TRBJ1-2; D possibly corresponds to TRBD1 (5 bases). V was trimmed by 3 bases and J by 8 bases, leaving 10 bases between them. Germline assignment: CDR1 SGHVS and CDR2 FQNEAQ. The CDR3 is 12 amino acids.

A note on this clonotype: The CDR3 ends on some other residue instead of the conserved phenylalanine or tryptophan, so this is likely a read error. Because the CDR3's place on the DNA is in doubt, the DNA is left out and the CDR3 is given as listed by TCRdb. The chain couples TRBV25-1 to TRBJ1-4. Germline CDR1 reads MGHDK; CDR2 reads SYGVNS. 12 amino acids form the CDR3, both terminal residues included. The CDR3 region is CANRRGQEKRFL.

V and J are TRBV11-1 and TRBJ2-7; perhaps D is TRBD1 or TRBD2 (5 bases each). The CDR3 totals 17 residues. V was pared by 1 base and J by 0 bases, with 16 bases between. Germline V gene lookup returns CDR1 SGHAT and CDR2 FQDESV (reference sequence). The CDR3 DNA reads TGTGCCAGCAGCTTAGACCCCGGGACGGTGAGCTCCTACGAGCAGTACTTC. This translates into CASSLDPGTVSSYEQYF.

This clonotype was counted between two and nine times. The chain carries TRBV11-1 and TRBJ1-1, with D uncertain. Trimming took 5 bases from V and 1 from J, leaving 11 bases between them. The CDR3 contains 14 residues. Per germline, CDR1 SGHAT and CDR2 FQDESV (reference sequence). Written as DNA, the CDR3 is TGTGCCAGCAGCCCCCGGCACGGGAACACTGAAGCTTTCTTT. Protein sequence: CASSPRHGNTEAFF.

This clonotype occurred once. The chain links TRBV12-3 or TRBV12-4 to TRBJ2-7; 10 bases map to TRBD2. Trimming at V came to 4 bases and at J to 2 bases, leaving 5 bases not matched to a gene. The CDR3 spans 15 residues. For the CDR3, the DNA is TGTGCCAGCAGTTCCTGGACTAGCGGAACCTACGAGCAGTACTTC. Its translation is CASSSWTSGTYEQYF.

The chain joins TRBV23-1 to TRBJ2-1, with D possibly matching TRBD1 (6 bases). TRBV23-1 is reported as an ORF; its role is uncertain. CDR3 size: 17 residues. The ends were cut back, 1 base at V and 3 bases at J, with 16 bases in the middle. The CDR3 reads CASSQYLRTVLYNEQFF. CDR3 sequence (DNA): TGCGCCAGCAGTCAATATCTCAGGACAGTACTCTACAATGAGCAGTTCTTC.

The chain employs TRBV9 and TRBJ2-3; TRBD2 aligns across 7 bases. V was pared by 0 bases and J by 5 bases, with 15 bases of the junction left unmatched. The CDR3 length is 18 residues. Germline CDR1 SGDLS, CDR2 YYNGEE. As DNA, the CDR3 is TGTGCCAGCAGCGTAGAGTACGGGGGAGCGGGATTGGGAGATACGCAGTATTTT. This codes for CASSVEYGGAGLGDTQYF.

V and J are TRBV19 and TRBJ2-7; D is possibly TRBD2 (6 bases). The CDR3 covers 15 residues. V was pared by 1 base and J by 2 bases, with 12 bases between. Germline loops: CDR1 LNHDA, CDR2 SQIVND (reference sequence). The CDR3 sequence: CASSIGAEGTYEQYF. CDR3 sequence (DNA): TGTGCCAGTAGTATAGGGGCGGAGGGGACCTACGAGCAGTACTTC.

This clonotype was seen a handful of times. The chain carries TRBV6-6 and TRBJ1-4; 7 bases are a match to TRBD1. V was clipped by 7 bases and J by 7 bases; unmatched bases: 6. This CDR3 is 13 amino acids long. CDR1 MNHNY and CDR2 SVGAGI come from the germline V gene (reference sequence). DNA for the CDR3: TGTGCCAGCACGGGACAGCGTGTTGAAAAACTGTTTTTT. This encodes CASTGQRVEKLFF.

A word on this clonotype: In this CDR3 the conserved last residue, phenylalanine or tryptophan, is missing, so a read error is likely. The limits of the CDR3 on the DNA are not certain, so only TCRdb's listed CDR3 is given. V and J are TRBV7-8 and TRBJ2-7; the D call TRBD1 from the table was never checked on the DNA. The CDR3 is 14 amino acids long, termini counted. Germline V gene data show CDR1 as SGHVS and CDR2 as FQNEAQ. This CDR3 is CVSRGDTPGDDEYC.

V is TRBV7-4 and J is TRBJ2-7; D ambiguous. There are 14 residues in the CDR3. CDR1 is SGHVT, CDR2 SQSDAQ, per germline. V shed 8 bases and J shed 3 bases, with 17 bases lying between them. The CDR3 loop is CASPWNNTGYEQYF. Here the CDR3 DNA reads TGTGCCAGCCCATGGAACAACACTGGCTACGAGCAGTACTTC.

The J gene is TRBJ2-1, the V gene TRBV30; no definite D call. With 3 bases removed from V and 8 bases from J, the gap between germline ends came to 14 bases. Per germline, CDR1 GTSNPN and CDR2 SVGIG (reference sequence). The CDR3 has 13 residues. Here the CDR3 reads CAWSRTRPHEQFF. The CDR3 bases are TGTGCCTGGAGCCGAACCCGACCCCATGAGCAGTTCTTC.

The gene calls are TRBV28 and TRBJ1-2; maybe TRBD1 (5 bases). Germline CDR1 and CDR2: MDHEN and SYDVKM. The germline V and J ends were trimmed by 7 bases and 6 bases, with 21 bases remaining between them. This CDR3 is 15 amino acids long. The CDR3 bases are TGTGCCAGCATGCCCGCTGGGGCAGGGTGGAATGGCTACACCTTC. It codes for CASMPAGAGWNGYTF.

This clonotype was seen more than once but under ten times. V usage is TRBV28 and J usage is TRBJ2-7; D is undetermined. The V gene's germline CDR1 is MDHEN and CDR2 SYDVKM. Trimming took off 5 bases at V and 3 bases at J, with 14 bases between the two ends. The CDR3 sequence is 14 residues long. Written as DNA, the CDR3 is TGTGCCAGCAGTACCACCCAACTGGACTACGAGCAGTACTTC. It yields the protein CASSTTQLDYEQYF.

As concerns this clonotype: One end of the junction is discordant with germline, which a read error may explain. The genes are TRBV6-2 or TRBV6-3 and TRBJ2-5; D gene ambiguous. Germline V gene sequence: CDR1 MNHEY, CDR2 SVGEGT. The CDR3 has 12 amino acids. The CDR3 is CASSYPPPEQQF. CDR3 nucleotides: TGTGCCAGCAGTTACCCCCCCCCGGAGCAGCAATTC.

V gene TRBV7-2 combines with J gene TRBJ2-1; 9 bases are a match to TRBD1. CDR1 is SGHTA, CDR2 FQGNSA, per germline. This CDR3 has 17 amino acids. Trimming cost V 5 bases and J 5 bases; bases outside gene matches: 13. CDR3 coding DNA: TGTGCCAGCAGCGCAGATCCTCCCGGGACAGGGAACAATGAGCAGTTCTTC. As protein: CASSADPPGTGNNEQFF. Full variable domain (rest looked up from reference TRBV7-2 and TRBJ2-1): GAGVSQSPSNKVTEKGKDVELRCDPISGHTALYWYRQSLGQGLEFLIYFQGNSAPDKSGLPSDRFSAERTGGSVSTLTIQRTQQEDSAVYLCASSADPPGTGNNEQFFGPGTRLTVL.

This rearrangement joins TRBV6-1 to TRBJ2-1, with TRBD2 as a possible D gene (5 bases). The CDR3 loop spans 15 amino acids. Trimming cost V 3 bases and J 0 bases, with 9 bases left between them. CDR1 is MNHNS, CDR2 SASEGT, per germline. The DNA of the CDR3 is TGTGCCAGCAGTGAGGGCGGGCCCTCCTACAATGAGCAGTTCTTC. Its translation is CASSEGGPSYNEQFF.

With respect to this clonotype: It is likely a read error, because the conserved phenylalanine at the end of the CDR3 is missing. The J gene is TRBJ1-5, the V gene TRBV7-8, with a tentative D call TRBD1 (5 bases). Per the germline V gene, CDR1 is SGHVS and CDR2 is FQNEAQ. The CDR3 runs to 15 residues. V was trimmed by 5 bases and J by 0 bases, leaving 11 bases between them. CDR3: CASSPLTASNQPQHS. CDR3 nucleotides: TGTGCCAGCAGCCCCCTGACAGCTAGCAATCAGCCCCAGCATTCT.

By share of the sample, this clonotype is medium-sized. The chain is built from TRBV5-5 and TRBJ2-1; the D call may be TRBD1 or TRBD2 (5 bases each). The germline CDR1 and CDR2 sequences are SGHKS and YYEKEE (reference sequence). Trimming removed 6 bases at V and 7 bases at J, with 8 bases between. The CDR3 runs to 11 residues. The CDR3 loop reads CASTWGNEQFF. The CDR3 DNA is TGTGCCAGCACCTGGGGGAATGAGCAGTTCTTC.

Only a few counts were recorded for this clonotype. This chain connects TRBV10-3 to TRBJ1-1; unclear D gene. This CDR3 has 15 amino acids. Trimming stripped 4 bases from V and 2 bases from J, with 14 bases between. Germline lookup yields CDR1 ENHRY and CDR2 SYGVKD. The CDR3 spells CAISVSVGKNTEAFF. DNA for the CDR3: TGTGCCATCAGTGTTAGTGTAGGGAAAAACACTGAAGCTTTCTTT.